These 13 T cell receptor beta chains were sequenced from one sample in a study of CD8 T cells in Susac syndrome. RNA in amounts of roughly 0.5 to 1 ug was reverse transcribed with random hexamers. TCRdb re-analysed the immunoSEQ multiplex PCR reads in MiXCR, keeping a single row per CDR3 protein. Of 150,000 or so distinct CDR3 sequences listed, 90% to 95% are singletons. The sequencing input was CD4+ T cells from PBMCs. The receptors stem from a human donor in good health.

This chain connects TRBV20-1 to TRBJ2-3, with 13 bases fitting TRBD2. V gave up 5 bases and J gave up 5 bases; unmatched junction bases: 10. Germline CDR1 and CDR2: DFQATT and SNEGSKA (reference sequence). The CDR3 has 16 amino acids. The chain's CDR3 is CSAETWTSGGKDTQYF. Written as DNA, the CDR3 is TGCAGTGCTGAAACCTGGACTAGCGGGGGCAAAGATACGCAGTATTTT.

Only one count was recorded for this clonotype. The chain combines TRBV18 with TRBJ1-5; D may be TRBD1 (5 bases). V was clipped by 6 bases and J by 4 bases, with 16 bases between them. Looked up from germline, CDR1 is KGHSH and CDR2 is LQKENI. The CDR3 contains 15 residues. This CDR3 reads CASSLEGLINQPQHF. The CDR3 DNA reads TGTGCCAGCTCCCTCGAGGGACTGATTAATCAGCCCCAGCATTTT.

V usage is TRBV19 and J usage is TRBJ2-4, with 7 positions matching TRBD1. The CDR3 is 14 amino acids. With V trimmed by 4 bases and J by 5 bases, 5 bases remained unmatched. Germline loops: CDR1 LNHDA, CDR2 SQIVND (reference sequence). CDR3 residues: CASSTGQLENIQYF. CDR3 bases: TGTGCCAGTAGTACGGGACAGTTAGAAAACATTCAGTACTTC.

The CDR3 protein is CAIRTVNTGELFF. In DNA, the CDR3 is TGTGCCATCCGTACAGTGAACACCGGGGAGCTGTTTTTT. V and J are TRBV10-3 and TRBJ2-2, with unresolved D. There are 13 residues in the CDR3. Germline loops: CDR1 ENHRY, CDR2 SYGVKD. V lost 8 bases, J lost 1 base, and 8 bases lay in between.

The rearrangement links TRBV5-6 to TRBJ1-2; no firm D call. CDR1 SGHDT and CDR2 YYEEEE come from the germline V gene. The V and J ends lost 0 bases and 4 bases respectively, with 10 bases between them. The CDR3 runs 14 residues. CDR3 DNA: TGTGCCAGCAGCTTGGGAGGGATCGGCTATGGCTACACCTTC. Its translation is CASSLGGIGYGYTF.

The CDR3 reads CAWSVGGTVNEKLFF. CDR3 nucleotides: TGTGCCTGGAGTGTGGGGGGGACCGTGAATGAAAAACTGTTTTTT. The rearrangement links TRBV30 to TRBJ1-4; D is possibly TRBD1 (5 bases). V lost 0 bases to trimming and J lost 5 bases, with 13 bases between them. The length of the CDR3 is 15 residues. Germline CDR1 is GTSNPN and CDR2 is SVGIG (reference sequence).

The V call is TRBV7-3, the J call TRBJ2-2, with TRBD1 identical over 9 bases. Looked up from germline, CDR1 is SGHTA and CDR2 is FQGTGA. The CDR3 contains 16 residues. V dropped 3 bases and J dropped 5; count of bases not matched to a gene: 7. CDR3 sequence: CASSFKGTGRTGELFF. In DNA form, the CDR3 reads TGTGCCAGCAGCTTTAAGGGGACAGGGAGGACCGGGGAGCTGTTTTTT.

This sequence joins TRBV18 and TRBJ2-3; TRBD2 matches at 8 bases. The germline V gene has CDR1 KGHSH and CDR2 LQKENI. The CDR3 consists of 15 residues. Trimming removed 0 bases from V and 5 bases from J; junction bases left unmatched: 4. Here the CDR3 reads CASSPPGRAEDTQYF. DNA of the CDR3: TGTGCCAGCTCACCACCCGGGAGGGCCGAAGATACGCAGTATTTT.

The V gene is TRBV3-1, the J gene TRBJ2-5, with unresolved D. CDR1 is LGHDT, CDR2 YNNKEL, per germline (reference sequence). Between the trimmed V and J ends, which lost 1 base and 5 bases, there was a span of 5 bases. The CDR3 is 12 amino acids. CDR3 region: CASSQVPETQYF. The CDR3 DNA is TGTGCCAGCAGCCAAGTTCCGGAGACCCAGTACTTC.

J is TRBJ2-1 and V is TRBV19; tentatively, D is TRBD1 (6 bases). The CDR3 contains 13 residues. V lost 7 bases, J lost 5 bases, and 12 bases lay in between. In germline, CDR1 is LNHDA, CDR2 SQIVND (reference sequence). CDR3 amino acids: CASTSQGNNEQFF. CDR3 DNA: TGTGCCAGTACCTCACAGGGAAACAATGAGCAGTTCTTC.

The chain combines TRBV7-2 with TRBJ2-1, with D unclear. The CDR3 is made up of 12 amino acids. Germline V gives CDR1 SGHTA, CDR2 FQGNSA. Between the trimmed V and J ends, which lost 10 bases and 10 bases, there was a span of 17 bases. CDR3 nucleotide sequence: TGTGCCACCCAGCTTCGCGGAACCGAGCAGTTCTTC. Translation: CATQLRGTEQFF. Full variable domain (rest looked up from reference TRBV7-2 and TRBJ2-1): GAGVSQSPSNKVTEKGKDVELRCDPISGHTALYWYRQSLGQGLEFLIYFQGNSAPDKSGLPSDRFSAERTGGSVSTLTIQRTQQEDSAVYLCATQLRGTEQFFGPGTRLTVL.

The chain carries TRBV12-3 or TRBV12-4 and TRBJ1-2, with D uncertain. This CDR3 spans 13 amino acids. V gave up 0 bases and J gave up 9 bases, with 11 bases separating them. As DNA, the CDR3 is TGTGCCAGCAGTTTAGCAGCCCTTTTTAGCTACACCTTC. Translated: CASSLAALFSYTF.

V is TRBV7-2 and J is TRBJ2-1; D remains unclear. The CDR3 covers 16 residues. Germline values: CDR1 SGHTA, CDR2 FQGNSA. The ends were cut back, 2 bases at V and 5 bases at J, with 16 bases in the middle. CDR3 sequence reads: CASSLSIRRPNNEQFF. The CDR3 coding sequence is TGTGCCAGCAGCTTAAGTATACGCCGGCCCAACAATGAGCAGTTCTTC.